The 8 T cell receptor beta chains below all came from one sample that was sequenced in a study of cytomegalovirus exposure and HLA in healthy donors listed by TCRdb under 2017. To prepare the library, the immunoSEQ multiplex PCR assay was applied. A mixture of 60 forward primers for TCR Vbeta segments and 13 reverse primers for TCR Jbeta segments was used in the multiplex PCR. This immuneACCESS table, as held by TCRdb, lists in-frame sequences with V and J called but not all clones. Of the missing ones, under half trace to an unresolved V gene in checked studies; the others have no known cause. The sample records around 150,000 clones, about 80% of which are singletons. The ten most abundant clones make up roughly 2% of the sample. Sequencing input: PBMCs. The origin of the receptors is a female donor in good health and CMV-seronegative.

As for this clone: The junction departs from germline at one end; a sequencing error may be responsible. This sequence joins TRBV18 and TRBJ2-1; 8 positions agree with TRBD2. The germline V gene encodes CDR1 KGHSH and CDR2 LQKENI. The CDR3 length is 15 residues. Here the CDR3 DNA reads TGTGCCAGCTCACCTCTCAGCGGGGGTTACACTGAGCAGTTCTTC. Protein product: CASSPLSGGYTEQFF.

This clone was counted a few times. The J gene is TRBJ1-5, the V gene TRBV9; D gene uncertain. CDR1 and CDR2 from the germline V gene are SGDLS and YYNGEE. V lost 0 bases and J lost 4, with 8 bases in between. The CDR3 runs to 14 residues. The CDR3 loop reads CASSVGAENQPQHF. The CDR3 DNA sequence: TGTGCCAGCAGCGTAGGGGCAGAAAATCAGCCCCAGCATTTT.

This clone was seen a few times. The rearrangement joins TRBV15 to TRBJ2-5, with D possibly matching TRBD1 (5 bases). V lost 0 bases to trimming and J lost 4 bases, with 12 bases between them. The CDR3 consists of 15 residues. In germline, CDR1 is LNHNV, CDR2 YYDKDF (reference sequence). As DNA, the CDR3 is TGTGCCACCAGCAGAGATCGGGCAGGGCGAGAGACCCAGTACTTC. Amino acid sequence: CATSRDRAGRETQYF.

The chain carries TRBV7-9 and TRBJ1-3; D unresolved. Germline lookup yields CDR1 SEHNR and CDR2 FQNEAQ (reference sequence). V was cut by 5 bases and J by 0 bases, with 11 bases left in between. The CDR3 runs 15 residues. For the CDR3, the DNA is TGTGCCAGCAGCCCCGCAGCGAGCTCTGGAAACACCATATATTTT. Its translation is CASSPAASSGNTIYF.

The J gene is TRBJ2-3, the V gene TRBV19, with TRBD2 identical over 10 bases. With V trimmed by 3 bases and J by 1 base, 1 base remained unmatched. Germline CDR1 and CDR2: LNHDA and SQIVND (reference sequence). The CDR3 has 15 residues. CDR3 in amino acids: CASSISGRRTDTQYF. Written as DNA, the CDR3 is TGTGCCAGTAGTATTAGCGGGAGGCGCACAGATACGCAGTATTTT.

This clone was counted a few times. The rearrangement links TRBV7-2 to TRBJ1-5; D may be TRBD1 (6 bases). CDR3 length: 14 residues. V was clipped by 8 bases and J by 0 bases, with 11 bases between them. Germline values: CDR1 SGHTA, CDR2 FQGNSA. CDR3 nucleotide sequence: TGTGCCAGCCGGGACACCAATAGCAATCAGCCCCAGCATTTT. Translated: CASRDTNSNQPQHF. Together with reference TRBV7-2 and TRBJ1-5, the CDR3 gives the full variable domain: GAGVSQSPSNKVTEKGKDVELRCDPISGHTALYWYRQSLGQGLEFLIYFQGNSAPDKSGLPSDRFSAERTGGSVSTLTIQRTQQEDSAVYLCASRDTNSNQPQHFGDGTRLSIL.

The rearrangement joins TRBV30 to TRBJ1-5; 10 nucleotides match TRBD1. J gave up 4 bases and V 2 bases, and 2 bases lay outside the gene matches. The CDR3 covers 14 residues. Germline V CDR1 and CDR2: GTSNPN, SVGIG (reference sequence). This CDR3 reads CAWSPGQGNQPQHF. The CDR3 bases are TGTGCCTGGAGTCCGGGACAGGGGAATCAGCCCCAGCATTTT. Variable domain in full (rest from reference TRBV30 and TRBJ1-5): SQTIHQWPATLVQPVGSPLSLECTVEGTSNPNLYWYRQAAGRGLQLLFYSVGIGQISSEVPQNLSASRPQDRQFILSSKKLLLSDSGFYLCAWSPGQGNQPQHFGDGTRLSIL.

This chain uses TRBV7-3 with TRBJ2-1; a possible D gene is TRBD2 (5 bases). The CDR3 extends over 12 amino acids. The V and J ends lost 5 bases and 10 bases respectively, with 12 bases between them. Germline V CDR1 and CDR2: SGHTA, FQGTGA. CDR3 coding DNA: TGTGCCAGCAGCAAGGACTCCAGCGAGCAGTTCTTC. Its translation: CASSKDSSEQFF.